The sequence of this T cell receptor (beta chain) was determined in a study of cytomegalovirus exposure and HLA in healthy donors. The CDR3 totals 11 residues. Per germline, CDR1 MNHNS and CDR2 SASEGT. The germline V and J ends were trimmed by 3 bases and 8 bases, with 7 bases remaining between them. A multiplex PCR was run with 60 Vbeta primers and 13 Jbeta primers. Using immunoSEQ multiplex PCR, the repertoire was profiled, and TCRdb retains in-frame clones only, with some absent. In all, the sample yields roughly 70,000 clones. The sequence was obtained from a man aged 40-49 years in good health and CMV-seronegative. The sample taken for sequencing was PBMCs. The chain employs TRBV6-1 and TRBJ1-1; unclear D gene. CDR3 DNA: TGTGCCAGCAGTGACAGAAACGAAGCTTTCTTT. This translates into CASSDRNEAFF.